A single TCR beta chain is shown here with its context. Antigen unknown. The sample belongs to a study of T cell responses to AZD1222 COVID-19 vaccine. Study-wide results and limits: The span of vaccine-associated CD4 TCRs extended across spike, with dominance at 160-218 and 743-854. Two AZD1222 doses significantly raised spike-specific TCR breadth and depth over controls.

Produced via immunoSEQ multiplex PCR; TCRdb's table is partial and in-frame only. Of under 150,000 clones in the sample, 88% are singletons; the top ten hold approximately 19%. The CDR3 runs 15 residues. V shed 5 bases and J shed 3 bases, with 17 bases lying between them. Germline V CDR1 and CDR2: SGHVS, FQNEAQ. This chain connects TRBV7-8 to TRBJ2-7, with D tentatively TRBD1 or TRBD2 (5 bases each). The specimen comprised peripheral blood, sampled on day 0 of MenACWY control vaccination. This TCR was recovered from an adult in good health. The CDR3 nucleotides are TGTGCCAGCAGCCGCGTTGGGGGAGAGAGCTACGAGCAGTACTTC. Translating gives CASSRVGGESYEQYF.